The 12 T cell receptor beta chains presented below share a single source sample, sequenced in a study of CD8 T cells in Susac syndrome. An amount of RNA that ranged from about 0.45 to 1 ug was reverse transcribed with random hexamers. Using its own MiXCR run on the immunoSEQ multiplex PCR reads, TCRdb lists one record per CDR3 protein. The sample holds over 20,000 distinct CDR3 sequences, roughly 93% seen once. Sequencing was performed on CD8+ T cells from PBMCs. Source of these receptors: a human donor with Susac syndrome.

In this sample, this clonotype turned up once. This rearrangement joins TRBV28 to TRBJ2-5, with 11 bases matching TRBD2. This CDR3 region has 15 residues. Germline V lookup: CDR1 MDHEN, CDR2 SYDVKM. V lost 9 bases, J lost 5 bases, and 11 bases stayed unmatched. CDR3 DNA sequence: TGTGCCAGTGAAACTAGCGGGGGAACGTGGGAGACCCAGTACTTC. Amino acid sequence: CASETSGGTWETQYF.

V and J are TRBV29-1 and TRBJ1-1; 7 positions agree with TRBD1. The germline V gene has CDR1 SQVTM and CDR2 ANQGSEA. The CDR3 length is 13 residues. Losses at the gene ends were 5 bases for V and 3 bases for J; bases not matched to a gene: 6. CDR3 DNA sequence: TGCAGCGTTACGACAGGGAGGGACACTGAAGCTTTCTTT. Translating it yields CSVTTGRDTEAFF.

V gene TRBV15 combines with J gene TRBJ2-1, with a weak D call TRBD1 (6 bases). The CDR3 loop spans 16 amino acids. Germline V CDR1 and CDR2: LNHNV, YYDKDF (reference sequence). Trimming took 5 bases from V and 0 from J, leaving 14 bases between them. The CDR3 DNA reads TGTGCCACCAGCCCGACCGGGACACACTCCTACAATGAGCAGTTCTTC. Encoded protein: CATSPTGTHSYNEQFF.

CDR3 nucleotides: TGCGCCAGCAGCCACAGCCTGTCCGGGGAGCTGTTTTTT. As protein: CASSHSLSGELFF. The chain links TRBV4-3 to TRBJ2-2, with D uncertain. Germline V gives CDR1 LGHNA, CDR2 YSLEER. V gave up 3 bases and J gave up 6 bases, with 8 bases separating them. The CDR3 has 13 amino acids.

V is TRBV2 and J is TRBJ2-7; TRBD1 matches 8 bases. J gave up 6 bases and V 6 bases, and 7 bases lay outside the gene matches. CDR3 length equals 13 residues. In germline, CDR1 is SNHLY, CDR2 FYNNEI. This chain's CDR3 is CASRDRAKSEQYF. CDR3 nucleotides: TGTGCCAGCAGGGACAGGGCGAAATCCGAGCAGTACTTC. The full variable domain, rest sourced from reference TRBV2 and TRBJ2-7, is EPEVTQTPSHQVTQMGQEVILRCVPISNHLYFYWYRQILGQKVEFLVSFYNNEISEKSEIFDDQFSVERPDGSNFTLKIRSTKLEDSAMYFCASRDRAKSEQYFGPGTRLTVT.

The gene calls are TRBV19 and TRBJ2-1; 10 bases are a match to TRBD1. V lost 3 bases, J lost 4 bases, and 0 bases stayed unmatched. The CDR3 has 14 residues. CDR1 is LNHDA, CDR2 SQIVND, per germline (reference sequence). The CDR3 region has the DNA TGTGCCAGTAGTATGGGACAGGGGTACAATGAGCAGTTCTTC. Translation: CASSMGQGYNEQFF.

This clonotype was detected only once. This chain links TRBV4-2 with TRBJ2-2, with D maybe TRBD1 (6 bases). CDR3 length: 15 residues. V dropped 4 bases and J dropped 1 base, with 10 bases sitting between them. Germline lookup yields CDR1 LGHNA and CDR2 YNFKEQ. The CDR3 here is CASSPVTGNTGELFF. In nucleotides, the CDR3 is TGTGCCAGCAGCCCCGTGACAGGGAACACCGGGGAGCTGTTTTTT.

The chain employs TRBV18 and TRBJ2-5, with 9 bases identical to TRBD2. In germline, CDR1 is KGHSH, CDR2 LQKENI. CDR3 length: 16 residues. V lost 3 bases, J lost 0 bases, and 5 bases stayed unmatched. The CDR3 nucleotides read TGTGCCAGCTCACCGTTGGTAGCGGGGGACCAAGAGACCCAGTACTTC. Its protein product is CASSPLVAGDQETQYF.

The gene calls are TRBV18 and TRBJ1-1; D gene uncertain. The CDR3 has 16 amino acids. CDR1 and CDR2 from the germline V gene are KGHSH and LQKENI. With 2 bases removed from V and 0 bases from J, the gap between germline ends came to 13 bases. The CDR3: CASSPVWRQMNTEAFF. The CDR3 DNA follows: TGTGCCAGCTCACCAGTATGGAGACAAATGAACACTGAAGCTTTCTTT.

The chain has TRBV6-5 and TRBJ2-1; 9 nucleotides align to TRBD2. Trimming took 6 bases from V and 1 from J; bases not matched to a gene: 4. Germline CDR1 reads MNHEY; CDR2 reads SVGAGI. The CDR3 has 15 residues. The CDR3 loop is CASSLAGNSYNEQFF. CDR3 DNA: TGTGCCAGCAGCCTAGCGGGGAATTCCTACAATGAGCAGTTCTTC.

Written as DNA, the CDR3 is TGTGCCGGGCCGGGACAGGGGTGGGGAGCCAAAAACATTCAGTACTTC. This encodes CAGPGQGWGAKNIQYF. The rearrangement uses TRBV5-6 and TRBJ2-4; 10 bases agree with TRBD1. CDR1 is SGHDT and CDR2 is YYEEEE in the germline V gene. The ends lost 10 bases at V and 0 bases at J; junction bases unmatched: 10. This CDR3 has 16 residues.

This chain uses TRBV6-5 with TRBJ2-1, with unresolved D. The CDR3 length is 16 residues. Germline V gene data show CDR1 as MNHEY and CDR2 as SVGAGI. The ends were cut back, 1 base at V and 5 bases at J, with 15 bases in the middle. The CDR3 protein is CASSYYYPGPNNEQFF. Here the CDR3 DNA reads TGTGCCAGCAGTTACTACTATCCCGGACCGAACAATGAGCAGTTCTTC.